This TCR beta chain was observed in a study of T cell responses to AZD1222 COVID-19 vaccine. Produced via immunoSEQ multiplex PCR; TCRdb's table is partial and in-frame only. The sample holds 110,000 to 150,000 clones, approximately 90% seen once. This CDR3 comprises 13 residues. V lost 2 bases and J 5 bases, leaving 4 bases between the germline ends. The clonotype comes from an adult in good health. V and J are TRBV12-3 or TRBV12-4 and TRBJ1-6, with no clear D. Sequenced material: peripheral blood, taken on day 0 of AZD1222 vaccination. The CDR3 sequence is CASSLRDNSPLHF. The DNA of the CDR3 is TGTGCCAGCAGTTTACGGGATAATTCACCCCTCCACTTT.